These T cell receptor beta chains were read from a single sample in a study of T cell responses to AZD1222 COVID-19 vaccine. Libraries were prepared by immunoSEQ multiplex PCR; TCRdb keeps only in-frame clonotypes and omits some of them. The sample has 180,000 or so clones, 80% to 95% seen once. The sample was peripheral blood, taken 28 days after the second AZD1222 dose. All receptors derive from an adult who received the AZD1222 COVID-19 vaccine. The CDR3 runs from the conserved cysteine through the conserved F or W. D genes are given only for firm matches. Only part of the rows carry a size: once, few, many, or a class if the clone is expanded.

V gene,D gene,clone size,J gene,CDR3 DNA,CDR3 protein
TRBV4-1,TRBD1,-,TRBJ1-4,TGCGCCAGCAGCCAAACCTCCGGGACAGTAAATGAAAAACTGTTTTTT,CASSQTSGTVNEKLFF
TRBV2,-,-,TRBJ2-2,TGTGCCAGCAAGAACAGGGAGATGAGCACCGGGGAGCTGTTTTTT,CASKNREMSTGELFF
TRBV29-1,-,-,TRBJ2-5,TGCAGCGTTGAAGATCTCGGACCGAGGTACTTC,CSVEDLGPRYF
TRBV11-3,TRBD2,-,TRBJ2-2,TGTGCCAGCAGTAATCCGTATAGCGGGGGACAAACCGGGGAGCTGTTTTTT,CASSNPYSGGQTGELFF
TRBV7-2,-,few,TRBJ1-2,TGTGCCAGCAGCTGGGGGTGGGCGCAGGTCAGGAACCCTCTCTATGGCTACACCTTC,CASSWGWAQVRNPLYGYTF
TRBV5-4,-,-,TRBJ1-5,TGTGCCAGCAGCTTGGGAAGAAATCAGCCCCAGCATTTT,CASSLGRNQPQHF
TRBV3-1/TRBV3-2,-,-,TRBJ2-5,TGTGCCAGCAGCCTAACGTCCGGAGGTGAAGAGACCCAGTACTTC,CASSLTSGGEETQYF
TRBV9,-,-,TRBJ1-3,TGTGCCAGCAGCGTAGCGGGGTCTGGAAACACCATATATTTT,CASSVAGSGNTIYF
TRBV6-5,-,-,TRBJ2-3,TGTGCCAGCAGACTAACCCGCACAGATACGCAGTATTTT,CASRLTRTDTQYF
TRBV18,-,once,TRBJ2-3,TGTGCCAGCTCACACACAGGGTTCACAGATACGCAGTATTTT,CASSHTGFTDTQYF
TRBV5-1,TRBD1,-,TRBJ1-1,TGCGCCAGCAGCTTGGGTCCAGGGGGCGGTGGAGCTGAAGCTTTCTTT,CASSLGPGGGGAEAFF
TRBV30,-,-,TRBJ1-2,TGTGCCTGGAGTTTAGGTCTGTTCCGCTATGGCTACACCTTC,CAWSLGLFRYGYTF
TRBV7-9,TRBD1,-,TRBJ1-4,TGTGCCAGCAGCTTCCCACAGGGGGGTGAAAAACTGTTTTTT,CASSFPQGGEKLFF
TRBV7-9,-,-,TRBJ1-1,TGTGCCAGCAGACAACTGGGGGCTGAAGCTTTCTTT,CASRQLGAEAFF
TRBV5-1,TRBD2,once,TRBJ2-3,TGCGCCAGCAGTGGCGGGAGAGGCACAGATACGCAGTATTTT,CASSGGRGTDTQYF
TRBV27,-,-,TRBJ1-6,TGTGCCAGCAGTCGATGGGACAAAAGATATTCACCCCTCCACTTT,CASSRWDKRYSPLHF
TRBV18,-,-,TRBJ2-1,TGTGCCAGCTCACCCCTACCACGGCAACGCTCCTACAATGAGCAGTTCTTC,CASSPLPRQRSYNEQFF
TRBV27,-,-,TRBJ1-2,TGTGCCAGCAGTTCGCCCCCTAGGGGGGGCTACACCTTC,CASSSPPRGGYTF
TRBV9,-,-,TRBJ2-3,TGTGCCAGCAGCCCCGAAGGAGTTGGATCGTCAGATACGCAGTATTTT,CASSPEGVGSSDTQYF
TRBV9,-,-,TRBJ1-3,TGTGCCAGCTGCTGCCCTCCAGCATACTCTGGAAACACCATATATTTT,CASCCPPAYSGNTIYF
TRBV3-1/TRBV3-2,-,-,TRBJ1-6,TGTGCCAGCAGCACAGATTATAATTCACCCCTCCACTTT,CASSTDYNSPLHF
TRBV5-1,TRBD1,-,TRBJ1-6,TGCGCCAGCAGCTTAATTTACAGGGGGAATTCACCCCTCCACTTT,CASSLIYRGNSPLHF
TRBV20-1,TRBD2,-,TRBJ2-3,TGCAGTGCTAGTGTAGCGGGAGGGCAAGATACGCAGTATTTT,CSASVAGGQDTQYF
TRBV3-1/TRBV3-2,TRBD2,-,TRBJ2-7,TGTGCCAGCAGCCAACGGGGGGGCGTTTACGAGCAGTACTTC,CASSQRGGVYEQYF
TRBV27,TRBD1,-,TRBJ1-5,TGCCTCCAGGGGGTTACCCCTCCGCGGGATGGCAATCAGCCCCAGCATTTT,CLQGVTPPRDGNQPQHF
TRBV6-5,TRBD1,few,TRBJ1-2,TGTGCCAGCAGTAGGGACAGGGGACCTAACTATGGCTACACCTTC,CASSRDRGPNYGYTF
TRBV18,-,once,TRBJ1-1,TGTGCCAGCTCACCCTTCGGATCGGGGGGCTTGAGAACTGAAGCTTTCTTT,CASSPFGSGGLRTEAFF
TRBV11-1,-,-,TRBJ2-5,TGTGCCAGCAGCTTAGGAACAGGGGAGACCCAGTACTTC,CASSLGTGETQYF
TRBV6-5,-,-,TRBJ2-7,TGTGCCAGCAGTTACCGGACGGGAATCTCCTACGAGCAGTACTTC,CASSYRTGISYEQYF
TRBV29-1,TRBD1,-,TRBJ1-2,TGCAGCGTTGAAAGGACAGGGACTCTTAACTATGGCTACACCTTC,CSVERTGTLNYGYTF
TRBV5-1,-,once,TRBJ2-2,TGCGCCAGTAGCCCGTACGAGGCCGGGGAGCTGTTTTTT,CASSPYEAGELFF